This TCR beta chain was documented in a study of Ad26.COV2.S vaccination and SARS-CoV-2 variants. Sample treatment: around 19 received Ad26.COV2.S at low or high dose, single or two shots; several received placebo; per-sample allocation not given. The samples were gathered on day 63 after the first injection of vaccine or placebo. The repertoire was sequenced with immunoSEQ multiplex PCR; TCRdb's copy has only in-frame clones and lacks some. The table records about 440,000 clones, around 90% of them present only once. Regarding this clone: Its matching antigen is unknown.

Points from the study as a whole: Possibly, TCR breadth and depth analyses underestimated total T cell responses.

V lost 7 bases and J 2 bases, leaving 6 bases between the germline ends. The CDR3 contains 11 residues. CDR1 and CDR2 from the germline V gene are MDHEN and SYDVKM. Sequences were derived from peripheral blood, sampled in a trial of Ad26.COV2.S vaccine versus placebo. V is TRBV28 and J is TRBJ2-7, with D unclear. This TCR came from a person between 18 and 60 years old who received the Ad26.COV2.S COVID-19 vaccine or a placebo. This CDR3 is CASIDTYEQYF. CDR3 coding DNA: TGTGCCAGCATAGACACCTACGAGCAGTACTTC.